The rows below give T cell receptor beta chains drawn from one sample of a study of T cell changes during pregnancy in multiple sclerosis. Sequenced by immunoSEQ multiplex PCR; TCRdb stores in-frame clones only, minus some. Of around 56,000 clones listed, about 90% are singletons. The material sequenced was peripheral blood, taken in the third trimester of pregnancy. Source of these receptors: a female donor in good health, enrolled as a control in a pregnancy study. Both conserved end residues are part of each CDR3. D genes are given only for firm matches. Only some rows state a clone size, as once, few, many or a class for expanded clones.

d_call	v_call	clone_size	j_call	cdr3_nt	cdr3_aa
NA	TRBV7-2	NA	TRBJ2-1	TGTGCCAGCAGCTTACAGGGGAGCTCCTACAATGAGCAGTTCTTC	CASSLQGSSYNEQFF
NA	TRBV19	NA	TRBJ1-1	TGTGCCAGTAGACGACAGAACACTGAAGCTTTCTTT	CASRRQNTEAFF
TRBD2	TRBV11-2	NA	TRBJ2-1	TGTGCCAGCAGCTCCTGGACTAGCGGGAGGGTTAGGAGCAATGAGCAGTTCTTC	CASSSWTSGRVRSNEQFF
TRBD1	TRBV10-3	NA	TRBJ2-3	TGTGCCATCAGTGAGTCGACAGGGGCTGCGCAGTATTTT	CAISESTGAAQYF
NA	TRBV19	NA	TRBJ2-2	TGTGCCAGTATTGCGACAGCGAACACCGGGGAGCTGTTTTTT	CASIATANTGELFF
TRBD2	TRBV7-9	NA	TRBJ2-7	TGTGCCAGCAGCTTAGTCGGACTAGCGGGAGACGAGCAGTACTTC	CASSLVGLAGDEQYF
NA	TRBV20-1	once	TRBJ1-2	TGCAGTTCCTATCGGGGAGGGAGCTACACCTTC	CSSYRGGSYTF
NA	TRBV6-6	NA	TRBJ1-2	TGTGCCAGCAGTCTTGACATCTACAATGGCTACACCTTC	CASSLDIYNGYTF
TRBD2	TRBV7-3	NA	TRBJ2-1	TGTGCCAGCAGCTTAGGCGGGGGGGCGGGCAATGAGCAGTTCTTC	CASSLGGGAGNEQFF
TRBD1	TRBV10-3	NA	TRBJ2-1	TGTGCCATCAGTGGGGACAGGGAGTCCTACAATGAGCAGTTCTTC	CAISGDRESYNEQFF
TRBD1	TRBV6-5	NA	TRBJ2-7	TGTGCCAGCAGTTACGGACAGGGTTTCGAGCAGTACTTC	CASSYGQGFEQYF
TRBD1	TRBV27	NA	TRBJ2-3	TGTGCCAGCAGTCGCGCAGGGGGATGGACAGATACGCAGTATTTT	CASSRAGGWTDTQYF
NA	TRBV18	NA	TRBJ1-2	TGTGCCAGCTCACCATCGGGTTTTAACTATGGCTACACCTTC	CASSPSGFNYGYTF
TRBD2	TRBV5-6	NA	TRBJ2-7	TGTGCCAGCAGCTTCTCTAGCGGGGACTACGAGCAGTACTTC	CASSFSSGDYEQYF
NA	TRBV5-1	NA	TRBJ2-3	TGCGCCAGCAGCTTGGCAGGTACTAGCACAGATACGCAGTATTTT	CASSLAGTSTDTQYF
NA	TRBV13	NA	TRBJ2-7	TGTGCCAGCAGCTTAGGCCGGAGGGGGGGCTCCTACGAGCAGTACTTC	CASSLGRRGGSYEQYF
NA	TRBV13	NA	TRBJ2-1	TGTGCCAGCAGCCCCCGGACTATTTACAATGAGCAGTTCTTC	CASSPRTIYNEQFF
NA	TRBV6-5	NA	TRBJ1-5	TGTGCCAGCAGTTTGCGGAGCAATCAGCCCCAGCATTTT	CASSLRSNQPQHF
TRBD1	TRBV28	NA	TRBJ2-7	TGTGCCAGCAGTCCTATCGGGACAGGGGATAACGAGCAGTACTTC	CASSPIGTGDNEQYF
TRBD1	TRBV10-3	NA	TRBJ1-1	TGTGCCATCAGCGGACAGGGGAGGCCCACTGAAGCTTTCTTT	CAISGQGRPTEAFF
TRBD1	TRBV4-3	NA	TRBJ2-1	TGCGCCAGCAGCCAATCGAGGACAGGGCCGTTACTTTACAATGAGCAGTTCTTC	CASSQSRTGPLLYNEQFF
TRBD1	TRBV10-3	NA	TRBJ2-1	TGTGCCATCAGTGGTCGGACAGGGCTGGAGAGGAATGAGCAGTTCTTC	CAISGRTGLERNEQFF
NA	TRBV29-1	NA	TRBJ1-6	TGCAGCGCACTACAGGGTGATAGGGATTCACCCCTCCACTTT	CSALQGDRDSPLHF
TRBD2	TRBV28	NA	TRBJ2-3	TGTGCCAGCAGTTTAGGGGCTAGCGGGACAGATACGCAGTATTTT	CASSLGASGTDTQYF
NA	TRBV4-2	once	TRBJ2-1	TGTGCCAGCAGCCAAGTCTTTGGCGGCATCCTATCCTACAATGAGCAGTTCTTC	CASSQVFGGILSYNEQFF
NA	TRBV5-8	NA	TRBJ2-4	TGTGCCAGCAGCCCGACGTTGGGGGGAGCCAAAAACATTCAGTACTTC	CASSPTLGGAKNIQYF
NA	TRBV30	NA	TRBJ2-7	TGTGCCTGGAGTAACCGCGCGAGCTACGAGCAGTACTTC	CAWSNRASYEQYF